The following is a T cell receptor (beta chain) sequence with its context. The antigen is undetermined. These data are taken from a study of OX40 agonist ivuxolimab in advanced cancers. Across the whole study: Ivuxolimab, which patients received intravenously every 2 weeks, was dosed at 0.01 to 10 mg/kg.

This CDR3 contains 15 residues. V gave up 6 bases and J gave up 0 bases; unmatched junction bases: 6. CDR1 is SGHAT, CDR2 FQNNGV, per germline. Assay used: immunoSEQ multiplex PCR; TCRdb lists only in-frame clones, some missing. The sample has approximately 30,000 clones, approximately 80% seen once. Study findings and constraints: Low clonal expansion, among the lowest seen, marked partial responders at 0.1-3.0 mg/kg.

The chain employs TRBV11-2 and TRBJ2-3, with 7 bases aligning to TRBD2. Source: CD4+ or CD8+ T cells sorted from blood, taken in a trial of the OX40 agonist ivuxolimab. The receptor was derived from an adult with an advanced solid tumor such as melanoma, head and neck, liver or kidney cancer. This chain's CDR3 is CASSLSGLSTDTQYF. CDR3 in DNA: TGTGCCAGCAGTCTTAGCGGGTTGAGCACAGATACGCAGTATTTT.